One and the same sample provided the 27 T cell receptor beta chains below, sequenced in a study of CD8+CD57+ T cells in acquired aplastic anemia. Profiling that covered TCR beta VDJ and CDR3 relied on genomic DNA as its template. TCRdb ran MiXCR on the reads and lists one entry per CDR3 protein. In the table there are around 170,000 distinct CDR3 sequences, roughly half of which are singletons. Only patients with CD8+CD57+ cell expansion on flow cytometry were chosen for sequencing. Material: sorted CD4+, CD8+, or CD8+CD57+ T cells (not recorded which) from PBMCs. Receptors originate from a human donor with aplastic anemia.

The chain has TRBV19 and TRBJ1-2, with TRBD1 matching over 7 bases. This CDR3 has 14 residues. The V gene end was trimmed by 4 bases and the J gene end by 8 bases; junction bases not matched to a gene: 10. Germline V CDR1 and CDR2: LNHDA, SQIVND (reference sequence). The CDR3 region is CASSTRQGSPGYTF. CDR3 bases: TGTGCCAGTAGTACTAGACAGGGATCGCCCGGCTACACCTTC.

This clonotype was picked up many times. The CDR3 sequence is CASSSGPYQETQYF. The CDR3 nucleotides read TGTGCCAGCAGCTCCGGGCCCTACCAAGAGACCCAGTACTTC. This rearrangement joins TRBV11-2 to TRBJ2-5; unclear D gene. The V gene's germline CDR1 is SGHAT and CDR2 FQNNGV. V lost 4 bases and J 0 bases, leaving 9 bases between the germline ends. The CDR3 loop spans 14 amino acids.

The gene calls are TRBV15 and TRBJ2-7; TRBD1 might be the D (5 bases). This CDR3 spans 14 amino acids. Trimming shortened V by 0 bases and J by 1 base, and 7 bases separated the two germline ends. CDR1 and CDR2 from the germline V gene are LNHNV and YYDKDF (reference sequence). The DNA for the CDR3 is TGTGCCACCAGCAGAGATCAGGGATCCTACGAGCAGTACTTC. It specifies CATSRDQGSYEQYF.

The chain uses TRBV12-3 or TRBV12-4 and TRBJ2-3; D remains ambiguous. The germline V and J ends were trimmed by 9 bases and 8 bases, with 15 bases remaining between them. This CDR3 spans 12 amino acids. CDR3 nucleotides: TGTGCCAGTAGCCTGGCGACTCCTACGCAGTATTTT. The encoded protein is CASSLATPTQYF.

V usage is TRBV29-1 and J usage is TRBJ1-1, with a weak D call TRBD1 (5 bases). Germline CDR1 reads SQVTM; CDR2 reads ANQGSEA. The CDR3 runs to 12 residues. Trimming stripped 5 bases from V and 4 bases from J, with 11 bases between. This CDR3 reads CSVFGTGTEAFF. The CDR3 coding sequence is TGCAGCGTTTTTGGGACTGGCACTGAAGCTTTCTTT.

V usage is TRBV20-1 and J usage is TRBJ2-4; perhaps TRBD1 as D (5 bases). The CDR3 totals 13 residues. CDR1 is DFQATT, CDR2 SNEGSKA, per germline (reference sequence). V was clipped by 8 bases and J by 0 bases, with 11 bases between them. CDR3: CSTGDLAKNIQYF. CDR3 nucleotide sequence: TGCAGTACAGGTGATCTAGCCAAAAACATTCAGTACTTC.

The rearrangement joins TRBV2 to TRBJ2-2, with D perhaps matching TRBD2 (5 bases). This CDR3 is built from 13 residues. The V end lost 6 bases, the J end lost 4 bases, and 9 bases lay between the germline ends. Germline CDR1 and CDR2: SNHLY and FYNNEI. CDR3 sequence (DNA): TGTGCCAGCAGGGAGCGGCTCACCGGGGAGCTGTTTTTT. Protein: CASRERLTGELFF.

Worth noting for this clonotype: Germline and junction disagree at one end, which may indicate a read error. This rearrangement joins TRBV19 to TRBJ2-7; 7 nucleotides match TRBD2. CDR1 is LNHDA and CDR2 is SQIVND in the germline V gene (reference sequence). The CDR3 sequence is 14 residues long. CDR3 DNA sequence: TGTGCCAGTAGTAGCGGGGGTCTCTCCTACGGGCAGTACTTC. Translation gives CASSSGGLSYGQYF.

On this clonotype itself: The junction differs from germline at one of its ends, possibly a read error. CDR3 residues: CASSFFHQGTYNSPLHF. The CDR3 DNA reads TGTGCCAGTAGTTTTTTCCACCAGGGGACTTATAATTCACCCCTCCACTTC. The chain employs TRBV19 and TRBJ1-6; weak D call: TRBD1 (6 bases). From germline, CDR1 is LNHDA and CDR2 SQIVND (reference sequence). The CDR3 totals 17 residues.

This clonotype was seen once. The rearrangement joins TRBV7-8 to TRBJ2-7; D gene ambiguous. The CDR3 loop spans 16 amino acids. V was trimmed by 5 bases and J by 5 bases, leaving 22 bases between them. Germline V gene data show CDR1 as SGHVS and CDR2 as FQNEAQ. The DNA for the CDR3 is TGTGCCAGCAGCCCCCCCCTCAGAATGGCTCGGAACGAGCAGTACTTC. Its protein product is CASSPPLRMARNEQYF.

A word on this clonotype: One junction end does not reproduce the germline sequence, and a read error may be involved. V is TRBV7-3 and J is TRBJ2-1, with a possible D match to TRBD1 (5 bases). Germline assignment: CDR1 SGHTA and CDR2 FQGTGA. The CDR3 extends over 16 amino acids. CDR3 nucleotide sequence: TGTGCCAGCACCGAAAGTTGGGGCGCAGGCGTCAATGAGCAGCTCTTC. It specifies CASTESWGAGVNEQLF.

The chain combines TRBV24-1 with TRBJ2-7, with a tentative D call TRBD1 (6 bases). The CDR3 totals 13 residues. Per germline, CDR1 KGHDR and CDR2 SFDVKD. V was clipped by 3 bases and J by 7 bases, with 12 bases between them. CDR3 coding DNA: TGTGCCACCAGTGATAGAGAAGGGGGAGAGCAGTACTTC. The encoded protein is CATSDREGGEQYF.

This chain links TRBV6-4 with TRBJ1-1, with no clear D. Trimming took 0 bases from V and 1 from J, leaving 6 bases between them. The CDR3 spans 14 residues. The germline gives CDR1 MRHNA, CDR2 SNTAGT. This CDR3 reads CASSDSISNTEAFF. The CDR3 DNA sequence: TGTGCCAGCAGTGACTCTATATCGAACACTGAAGCTTTCTTT.

This rearrangement joins TRBV2 to TRBJ2-7, with 12 bases identical to TRBD1. In germline, CDR1 is SNHLY, CDR2 FYNNEI. The CDR3 sequence is 15 residues long. V dropped 8 bases and J dropped 6; count of bases not matched to a gene: 11. DNA of the CDR3: TGTGCCAGCTCACCGGGGACAGGGGGCGAAGGCGAGCAGTACTTC. This codes for CASSPGTGGEGEQYF.

This chain links TRBV4-1 with TRBJ1-6; a weak D match, TRBD1 (5 bases). Germline CDR1 and CDR2: MGHRA and YSYEKL. The CDR3 sequence is 14 residues long. V lost 0 bases, J lost 10 bases, and 10 bases lay in between. CDR3 region: CASSQEERGSPLHF. CDR3 nucleotide sequence: TGCGCCAGCAGCCAAGAGGAGAGGGGCTCACCCCTCCACTTT.

The gene calls are TRBV19 and TRBJ2-3, with 11 bases matching TRBD2. Trimming at V came to 5 bases and at J to 4 bases, leaving 5 bases not matched to a gene. The CDR3 extends over 15 amino acids. CDR1 and CDR2 (germline): LNHDA, SQIVND (reference sequence). The CDR3 DNA follows: TGTGCCAGTAGTGTACTAGCGGGAGTCCCAGATACGCAGTATTTT. Translating it yields CASSVLAGVPDTQYF.

This sequence joins TRBV12-3 or TRBV12-4 and TRBJ2-1; TRBD2 might be the D (6 bases). The CDR3 is 14 amino acids. V was clipped by 8 bases and J by 10 bases, with 21 bases between them. CDR3 DNA: TGTGCCAGCGCTACGGGACTGGAACTTAGGGAGCAGTTCTTC. It encodes CASATGLELREQFF.

The chain couples TRBV2 to TRBJ2-1; a possible D gene is TRBD1 (5 bases). V was pared by 7 bases and J by 5 bases, with 15 bases between. CDR3 length: 14 residues. Germline CDR1 SNHLY, CDR2 FYNNEI. The chain's CDR3 is CASTVQGWHNEQFF. The CDR3 nucleotides read TGTGCCAGCACCGTTCAGGGTTGGCACAATGAGCAGTTCTTC.

Turning to this clonotype: This may come from a read error, since a much larger clone is one base off. This chain uses TRBV7-3 with TRBJ2-7; D perhaps matches TRBD2 (5 bases). V was trimmed by 1 base and J by 2 bases, leaving 15 bases between them. Germline V lookup: CDR1 SGHTA, CDR2 FQGTGA. The CDR3 loop spans 16 amino acids. DNA for the CDR3: TGTGCCAGCAGCTTAAAGCCCGCATCCGGGACCTACGAGCAGTACTTC. The encoded protein is CASSLKPASGTYEQYF.

The chain combines TRBV15 with TRBJ2-1; unclear D gene. The CDR3 covers 12 residues. Germline V gene data show CDR1 as LNHNV and CDR2 as YYDKDF (reference sequence). V was pared by 3 bases and J by 4 bases, with 4 bases between. The CDR3 bases are TGTGCCACCAGCAGGGGGTACAATGAGCAGTTCTTC. Amino acids: CATSRGYNEQFF.

The sample holds one count of this clonotype. The junction departs from germline at one end; a sequencing error may be responsible. The CDR3 DNA is TGTACCAGCAGTGAACAGAGGGCTTTGGCGGATGGCTACACCTTC. The encoded protein is CTSSEQRALADGYTF. The chain recombines TRBV2 with TRBJ1-2; D is unclear. Germline V lookup: CDR1 SNHLY, CDR2 FYNNEI. The CDR3 is made up of 15 amino acids. Combining the CDR3 with reference TRBV2 and TRBJ1-2 gives the whole variable domain EPEVTQTPSHQVTQMGQEVILRCVPISNHLYFYWYRQILGQKVEFLVSFYNNEISEKSEIFDDQFSVERPDGSNFTLKIRSTKLEDSAMYFCTSSEQRALADGYTFGSGTRLTVV.

In its sample, this clonotype was seen many times. The J gene is TRBJ1-1, the V gene TRBV7-8; TRBD1 might be the D (5 bases). Germline V gene sequence: CDR1 SGHVS, CDR2 FQNEAQ. This CDR3 spans 13 amino acids. Between the trimmed V and J ends, which lost 8 bases and 8 bases, there was a span of 18 bases. Here the CDR3 reads CASLGTHGLEAFF. The DNA of the CDR3 is TGTGCCAGCCTGGGGACGCACGGGCTGGAAGCTTTCTTT.

This clonotype was picked up many times. The V and J genes are TRBV7-3 and TRBJ1-1; no definite D call. Germline CDR1 is SGHTA and CDR2 is FQGTGA. V gave up 6 bases and J gave up 1 base, with 9 bases separating them. The CDR3 is made up of 13 amino acids. CDR3 sequence (DNA): TGTGCCAGCAGTCGTACAAGGAACACTGAAGCTTTCTTT. It specifies CASSRTRNTEAFF.

The sample holds many counts of this clonotype. J is TRBJ2-3 and V is TRBV15; D is uncertain. CDR3 length: 16 residues. Germline values: CDR1 LNHNV, CDR2 YYDKDF (reference sequence). Trimming pared 1 base from V and 0 bases from J, leaving 11 bases between. CDR3 nucleotides: TGTGCCACCAGCAGAGGTTCCGCGGCTAGCACAGATACGCAGTATTTT. The encoded protein is CATSRGSAASTDTQYF.

Ten or more counts support this clonotype. The chain is built from TRBV5-4 and TRBJ2-3; maybe TRBD1 (6 bases). This CDR3 has 16 residues. The V end lost 4 bases, the J end lost 9 bases, and 24 bases lay between the germline ends. Per germline, CDR1 SGHNT and CDR2 YYREEE (reference sequence). CDR3 in DNA: TGTGCCAGCAGCCCCCTCGGCCAGGTCAGGGGTGCGACGCAGTATTTT. This codes for CASSPLGQVRGATQYF.

The table lists this clonotype with a few counts. This chain uses TRBV10-2 with TRBJ1-2; TRBD1 agrees at 7 bases. V gave up 6 bases and J gave up 2 bases; unmatched junction bases: 9. Looked up from germline, CDR1 is WSHSY and CDR2 is SAAADI. This CDR3 comprises 15 residues. The CDR3 reads CASRGTVDPNYGYTF. In DNA, the CDR3 is TGCGCCAGCAGGGGGACAGTGGACCCAAACTATGGCTACACCTTC.

The chain links TRBV19 to TRBJ1-1; D gene unclear. Deletions cut 6 bases from V and 4 bases from J, with 15 bases between. CDR3 length: 14 amino acids. Germline assignment: CDR1 LNHDA and CDR2 SQIVND (reference sequence). The CDR3 DNA sequence: TGTGCCAGTAGGAGGAGGTACCTGGGCACTGAAGCTTTCTTT. Translated: CASRRRYLGTEAFF.